This T cell receptor beta chain emerged from a study of metastatic and nonmetastatic thyroid tumors. The study's findings and limits: TCR beta diversity was reportedly significantly higher in malignant thyroid tumors than benign nodules, in blood and tumor.

At least ten counts were recorded for this clone. What it binds is not known. V lost 2 bases to trimming and J lost 6 bases; unmatched junction nucleotides: 11. The CDR3 is made up of 16 amino acids. CDR1 and CDR2 from the germline V gene are MNHEY and SMNVEV (reference sequence). All patients were untreated before thyroid surgery. Through MiXCR, TCRdb re-clonotyped the PCR reads. In the table there are around 34,000 clones, over 14% of which are singletons. V is TRBV27 and J is TRBJ2-7; TRBD2 matches at 9 bases. The receptor was derived from a male donor with papillary thyroid cancer or a benign thyroid nodule (not recorded which). Some clones in this sample may be carry-over from other donors' samples. The sequencing input was blood. The CDR3 protein is CASSLRGGLAHLEQYF. DNA of the CDR3: TGTGCCAGCAGTTTAAGAGGGGGACTAGCTCACCTCGAGCAGTACTTC.